A single sample gave rise to the 6 T cell receptor beta chains below, sequenced in a study of cytomegalovirus exposure and HLA in healthy donors. TCRdb's table, derived via immunoSEQ multiplex PCR, lists solely in-frame clones and lacks some. The table includes a few hundred thousand clones, approximately 86% detected once. The source material was PBMCs. The receptors were sampled from a young woman in good health and CMV-seronegative.

The gene calls are TRBV28 and TRBJ1-4; 7 nucleotides line up with TRBD1. Trimming cost V 6 bases and J 4 bases; bases outside gene matches: 5. Germline assignment: CDR1 MDHEN and CDR2 SYDVKM. The CDR3 is 14 residues long. DNA of the CDR3: TGTGCCAGCAGCCAGGGGGGCGGTAATGAAAAACTGTTTTTT. Protein sequence: CASSQGGGNEKLFF. The full variable domain, its missing parts supplied by reference TRBV28 and TRBJ1-4, is DVKVTQSSRYLVKRTGEKVFLECVQDMDHENMFWYRQDPGLGLRLIYFSYDVKMKEKGDIPEGYSVSREKKERFSLILESASTNQTSMYLCASSQGGGNEKLFFGSGTQLSVL.

V gene TRBV2 combines with J gene TRBJ1-5; unclear D gene. The germline gives CDR1 SNHLY, CDR2 FYNNEI. With 1 base removed from V and 9 bases from J, the gap between germline ends came to 16 bases. CDR3 length: 15 residues. CDR3 loop: CASSEGALTMRPQHF. The DNA for the CDR3 is TGTGCCAGCAGTGAAGGGGCCCTTACGATGCGGCCCCAGCATTTT.

The chain combines TRBV19 with TRBJ2-3; D is possibly TRBD2 (5 bases). Trimming cost V 3 bases and J 4 bases, with 14 bases left between them. The CDR3 spans 15 residues. Germline V lookup: CDR1 LNHDA, CDR2 SQIVND (reference sequence). The CDR3 is CASSISSGHPDTQYF. The CDR3 nucleotides are TGTGCCAGTAGTATCAGCAGCGGCCACCCAGATACGCAGTATTTT.

The chain recombines TRBV15 with TRBJ2-1; 8 nucleotides match TRBD2. The length of the CDR3 is 15 residues. The germline CDR1 and CDR2 sequences are LNHNV and YYDKDF (reference sequence). After removal of 5 bases from V and 8 bases from J, the junction contained 11 bases not matched to a gene. This chain's CDR3 is CATSGGLAITDEQFF. The CDR3, as DNA: TGTGCCACCAGCGGCGGACTAGCAATAACAGATGAGCAGTTCTTC.

V gene TRBV9 combines with J gene TRBJ1-1, with D possibly being TRBD1 (6 bases). Germline-derived CDR1 and CDR2 are SGDLS and YYNGEE. Trimming took off 3 bases at V and 5 bases at J, with 23 bases between the two ends. The CDR3 totals 17 residues. The CDR3 DNA sequence: TGTGCCAGCAGCGCAGGGACCGGGATGGGGGCGGTTACTGAAGCTTTCTTT. This codes for CASSAGTGMGAVTEAFF.

The rearrangement uses TRBV2 and TRBJ2-2, with D unresolved. CDR1 is SNHLY, CDR2 FYNNEI, per germline. The germline V and J ends were trimmed by 1 base and 3 bases, with 15 bases remaining between them. This CDR3 has 17 residues. DNA for the CDR3: TGTGCCAGCAGTGAAGTGCCGACAAATCAACACACCGGGGAGCTGTTTTTT. Amino acid sequence: CASSEVPTNQHTGELFF.